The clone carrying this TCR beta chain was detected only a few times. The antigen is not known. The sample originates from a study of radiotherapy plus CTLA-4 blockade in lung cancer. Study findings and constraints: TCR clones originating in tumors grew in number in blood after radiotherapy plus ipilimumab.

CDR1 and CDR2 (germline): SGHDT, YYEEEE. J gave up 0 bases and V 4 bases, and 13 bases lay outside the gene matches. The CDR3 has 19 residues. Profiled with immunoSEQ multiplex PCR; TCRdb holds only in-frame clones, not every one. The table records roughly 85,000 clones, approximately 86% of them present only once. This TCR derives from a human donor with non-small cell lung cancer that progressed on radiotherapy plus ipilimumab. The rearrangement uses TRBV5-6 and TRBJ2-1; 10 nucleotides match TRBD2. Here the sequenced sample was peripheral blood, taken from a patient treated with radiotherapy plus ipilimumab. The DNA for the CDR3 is TGTGCCAGCAGCCCCGGACTAGCGGTTATGACTAGCTCCTACAATGAGCAGTTCTTC. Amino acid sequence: CASSPGLAVMTSSYNEQFF.